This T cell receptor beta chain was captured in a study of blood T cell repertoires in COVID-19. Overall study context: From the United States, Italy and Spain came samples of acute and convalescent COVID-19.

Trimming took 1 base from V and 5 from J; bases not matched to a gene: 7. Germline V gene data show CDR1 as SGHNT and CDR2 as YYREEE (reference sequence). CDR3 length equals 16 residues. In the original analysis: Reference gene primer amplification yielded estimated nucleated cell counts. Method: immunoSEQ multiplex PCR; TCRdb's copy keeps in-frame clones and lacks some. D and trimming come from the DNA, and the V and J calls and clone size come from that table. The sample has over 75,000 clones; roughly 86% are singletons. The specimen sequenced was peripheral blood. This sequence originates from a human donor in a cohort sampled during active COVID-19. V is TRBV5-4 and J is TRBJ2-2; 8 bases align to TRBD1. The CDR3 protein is CASSLPGQATTGELFF. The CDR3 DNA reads TGTGCCAGCAGCTTGCCGGGACAGGCGACGACCGGGGAGCTGTTTTTT.